This T cell receptor (beta chain) is drawn from a study of T-cell reconstitution after alpha-beta-depleted transplantation in children. Unique molecular identifiers featured in how the TCRbeta library was prepared. TCRdb ran MiXCR on the PCR reads and lists one entry per CDR3 protein. The sample holds around 450,000 distinct CDR3 sequences; roughly 17% are singletons and the top ten take 25% to 35%. The CDR3 has 15 residues. Trimming left V 3 bases short and J 4 bases short, with 12 bases between. The germline gives CDR1 LNHDA, CDR2 SQIVND (reference sequence). This clonotype was seen a few times. The receptor was derived from a boy under two years old who had a stem cell transplant for Wiskott-Aldrich syndrome, so the T cells may come from the graft donor. Specimen: PBMCs, mostly from graft donor cells, collected 360 days after TCRalphabeta/CD19-depleted stem cell transplant. J is TRBJ2-2 and V is TRBV19; D not resolved. DNA of the CDR3: TGTGCCAGTAGTATTGGTCCCCGAAGCACCGGGGAGCTGTTTTTT. This encodes CASSIGPRSTGELFF.